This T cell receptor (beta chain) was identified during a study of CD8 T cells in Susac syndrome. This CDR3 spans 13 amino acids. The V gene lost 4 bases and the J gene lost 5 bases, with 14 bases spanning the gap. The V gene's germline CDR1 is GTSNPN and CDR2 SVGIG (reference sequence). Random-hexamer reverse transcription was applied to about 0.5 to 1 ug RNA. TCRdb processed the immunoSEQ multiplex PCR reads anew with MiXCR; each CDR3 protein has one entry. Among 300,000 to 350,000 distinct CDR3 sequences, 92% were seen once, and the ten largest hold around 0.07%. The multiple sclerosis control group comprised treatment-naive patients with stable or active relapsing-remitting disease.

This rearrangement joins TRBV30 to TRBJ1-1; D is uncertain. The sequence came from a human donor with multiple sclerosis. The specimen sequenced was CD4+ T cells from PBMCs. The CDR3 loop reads CAWNPGFRTEAFF. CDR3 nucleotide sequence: TGTGCCTGGAACCCCGGTTTTAGAACTGAAGCTTTCTTT.